Following are 14 T cell receptor beta chains from one sample sequenced in a study of CD8+CD57+ T cells in acquired aplastic anemia. For CDR3 and TCR beta VDJ profiling, genomic DNA was the template used. TCRdb re-called the reads through MiXCR, storing one row per CDR3 protein. The sample records 250,000 to 300,000 distinct CDR3 sequences, 56% being singletons. The sequenced sample consisted of sorted CD4+, CD8+, or CD8+CD57+ T cells (not recorded which) from PBMCs. These receptors all stem from a human donor with severe aplastic anemia or a healthy control (not recorded which).

There are many counts of this clonotype. Germline is not matched at one junction end, which may reflect a read error. The rearrangement uses TRBV7-9 and TRBJ2-3; tentative D call: TRBD1 (6 bases). The CDR3 is 15 amino acids. Germline lookup yields CDR1 SEHNR and CDR2 FQNEAQ (reference sequence). CDR3 sequence reads: CVSSFGQTFTDTQYF. The DNA of the CDR3 is TGTGTCAGCAGCTTTGGACAGACTTTCACAGATACGCAGTATTTT. Full variable domain (outside the CDR3, taken from reference TRBV7-9 and TRBJ2-3): DTGVSQNPRHKITKRGQNVTFRCDPISEHNRLYWYRQTLGQGPEFLTYFQNEAQLEKSRLLSDRFSAERPKGSFSTLEIQRTEQGDSAMYLCVSSFGQTFTDTQYFGPGTRLTVL.

This clonotype was seen once. CDR3: CASSELAVSTDTQYF. Written as DNA, the CDR3 is TGCGCCAGCAGCGAGCTGGCGGTTAGCACAGATACGCAGTATTTT. The rearrangement joins TRBV5-1 to TRBJ2-3; D unresolved. V gave up 4 bases and J gave up 0 bases, with 12 bases separating them. Germline CDR1 SGHRS, CDR2 YFSETQ. The CDR3 is made up of 15 amino acids.

V usage is TRBV2 and J usage is TRBJ2-7, with D perhaps matching TRBD1 (7 bases). V gave up 6 bases and J gave up 9 bases, with 12 bases separating them. Germline CDR1 and CDR2: SNHLY and FYNNEI. The CDR3 spans 11 residues. The CDR3 sequence is CASREGARQYF. CDR3 nucleotide sequence: TGTGCCAGCAGGGAGGGGGCGAGGCAGTACTTC.

J is TRBJ2-7 and V is TRBV6-6; 8 bases align to TRBD2. Germline V gene sequence: CDR1 MNHNY, CDR2 SVGAGI (reference sequence). V lost 0 bases to trimming and J lost 2 bases; unmatched junction nucleotides: 3. The CDR3 consists of 15 residues. In DNA, the CDR3 is TGTGCCAGCAGTTACTCGATGGGACTAGCCTACGAGCAGTACTTC. Translation: CASSYSMGLAYEQYF.

This clonotype was seen at least ten times. The CDR3 sequence: CASSPRDRNGYGYTF. DNA for the CDR3: TGTGCCAGCAGCCCACGCGACAGGAACGGCTATGGCTACACCTTC. J is TRBJ1-2 and V is TRBV5-6, with D maybe TRBD1 (6 bases). This CDR3 is 15 amino acids long. V was trimmed by 4 bases and J by 4 bases, leaving 17 bases between them. The germline gives CDR1 SGHDT, CDR2 YYEEEE.

V and J are TRBV24-1 and TRBJ2-3; no reliable D call. This CDR3 comprises 12 residues. V shed 0 bases and J shed 8 bases, with 5 bases lying between them. Germline V CDR1 and CDR2: KGHDR, SFDVKD. The CDR3 bases are TGTGCCACCAGTGATTTGGAAGTTACGCAGTATTTT. It specifies CATSDLEVTQYF.

J is TRBJ2-7 and V is TRBV7-2, with 7 bases lining up with TRBD1. Trimming cost V 6 bases and J 1 base; bases outside gene matches: 12. The CDR3 has 16 amino acids. Germline CDR1 SGHTA, CDR2 FQGNSA. The CDR3 loop reads CASRLTGVVSSYEQYF. CDR3 nucleotide sequence: TGTGCCAGCAGGTTAACAGGGGTTGTAAGTTCCTACGAGCAGTACTTC.

This clonotype was detected only a few times. The CDR3: CASSHLLDGAYEQYF. For the CDR3, the DNA is TGCGCCAGCAGCCACCTTCTGGACGGTGCCTACGAGCAGTACTTC. This sequence joins TRBV4-1 and TRBJ2-7; no clear D gene. CDR1 is MGHRA, CDR2 YSYEKL, per germline. V gave up 3 bases and J gave up 2 bases, with 14 bases separating them. This CDR3 spans 15 amino acids.

This clonotype was counted many times. The chain has TRBV20-1 and TRBJ2-1; 9 nucleotides agree with TRBD2. CDR1 and CDR2 from the germline V gene are DFQATT and SNEGSKA (reference sequence). The CDR3 covers 13 residues. V lost 5 bases, J lost 4 bases, and 3 bases stayed unmatched. CDR3 in amino acids: CSAPGLAYNEQFF. The CDR3 region has the DNA TGCAGTGCTCCAGGACTAGCGTACAATGAGCAGTTCTTC.

CDR3 sequence reads: CAISEHGTSGVEQFF. The CDR3 nucleotides are TGTGCCATCAGTGAGCATGGGACTAGCGGCGTCGAGCAGTTCTTC. The chain employs TRBV10-3 and TRBJ2-1, with 11 bases that match TRBD2. The CDR3 has 15 residues. J was trimmed by 10 bases and V by 2 bases; bases with no gene match: 7. Germline CDR1 and CDR2: ENHRY and SYGVKD.

This clonotype was counted at least ten times. V is TRBV7-8 and J is TRBJ1-1; 7 positions match TRBD1. The CDR3 is 14 amino acids. Trimming took 5 bases from V and 4 from J; bases not matched to a gene: 7. Germline V gene data show CDR1 as SGHVS and CDR2 as FQNEAQ. CDR3 residues: CASSRTGTATEAFF. As DNA, the CDR3 is TGTGCCAGCAGCCGTACGGGGACAGCCACTGAAGCTTTCTTT.

This clonotype was detected many times. The chain links TRBV12-3 or TRBV12-4 to TRBJ2-2; D gene ambiguous. The V and J ends lost 2 bases and 7 bases respectively, with 11 bases between them. The CDR3 contains 14 residues. The CDR3 spells CASSLLWPVGELFF. DNA for the CDR3: TGTGCCAGCAGTTTATTATGGCCGGTCGGGGAGCTGTTTTTT.

The chain has TRBV9 and TRBJ1-1, with TRBD1 as a possible D gene (5 bases). Trimming shortened V by 6 bases and J by 1 base, and 25 bases separated the two germline ends. The germline CDR1 and CDR2 sequences are SGDLS and YYNGEE. The CDR3 runs to 18 residues. CDR3 bases: TGTGCCAGCACACCTACCTTACTTGGGGGAGGAGGGAACACTGAAGCTTTCTTT. Translation: CASTPTLLGGGGNTEAFF.

The table lists this clonotype with many counts. The chain recombines TRBV5-8 with TRBJ2-4; 7 bases map to TRBD2. The CDR3 is 15 residues long. Germline assignment: CDR1 SGHTS and CDR2 YDEGEE. V shed 4 bases, J shed 6 bases, and the junction held 10 bases outside the gene matches. CDR3 loop: CASSILTGEGNIQYF. In DNA form, the CDR3 reads TGTGCCAGCAGCATCCTAACGGGGGAGGGAAACATTCAGTACTTC.